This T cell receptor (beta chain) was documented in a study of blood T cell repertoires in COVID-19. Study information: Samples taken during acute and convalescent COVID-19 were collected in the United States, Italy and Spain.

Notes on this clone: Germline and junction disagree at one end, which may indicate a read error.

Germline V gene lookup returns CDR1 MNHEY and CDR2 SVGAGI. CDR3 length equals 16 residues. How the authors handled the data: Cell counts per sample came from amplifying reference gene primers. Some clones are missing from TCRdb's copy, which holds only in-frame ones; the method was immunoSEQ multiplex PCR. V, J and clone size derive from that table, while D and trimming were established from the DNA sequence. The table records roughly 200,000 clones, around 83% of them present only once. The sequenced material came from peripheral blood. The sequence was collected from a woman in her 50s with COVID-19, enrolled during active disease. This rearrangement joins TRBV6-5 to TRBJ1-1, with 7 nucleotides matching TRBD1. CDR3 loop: CASSYLHTGAGTEAFF. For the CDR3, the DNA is TGTGCCAGCAGCTACTTACACACAGGGGCAGGGACTGAAGCTTTCTTT.